This T cell receptor beta chain was sequenced for a study of PD-1 blockade in classical Hodgkin lymphoma. Turning to the study itself: Every 2 weeks, patients got 3 mg/kg intravenous nivolumab.

Every patient relapsed after autologous stem cell transplantation, and brentuximab vedotin exposure varied. Germline values: CDR1 LNHNV, CDR2 YYDKDF (reference sequence). With V trimmed by 5 bases and J by 5 bases, 8 bases remained unmatched. The CDR3 is 15 amino acids. As to this clone: What it recognizes is unknown.

General observations from the study: Newly diagnosed patients reportedly trailed healthy donors in baseline TCR diversity. Sources of repertoire differences remain undefined, possibly disease activity or prior therapy. Only CD4+ TCR diversity, not CD8+, had risen significantly by C4D1.

Produced via immunoSEQ multiplex PCR; TCRdb's table is partial and in-frame only. This sample has about 100,000 clones, with around 89% found just once. This receptor was obtained from a human donor with classical Hodgkin lymphoma. Source: peripheral blood mononuclear cells (PBMCs), taken before the second cycle of nivolumab. The gene calls are TRBV15 and TRBJ2-5, with 10 nucleotides matching TRBD1. The CDR3 bases are TGTGCCACCAGCGACCGGGACAGGGGCGGGGAGACCCAGTACTTC. Encoded protein: CATSDRDRGGETQYF.